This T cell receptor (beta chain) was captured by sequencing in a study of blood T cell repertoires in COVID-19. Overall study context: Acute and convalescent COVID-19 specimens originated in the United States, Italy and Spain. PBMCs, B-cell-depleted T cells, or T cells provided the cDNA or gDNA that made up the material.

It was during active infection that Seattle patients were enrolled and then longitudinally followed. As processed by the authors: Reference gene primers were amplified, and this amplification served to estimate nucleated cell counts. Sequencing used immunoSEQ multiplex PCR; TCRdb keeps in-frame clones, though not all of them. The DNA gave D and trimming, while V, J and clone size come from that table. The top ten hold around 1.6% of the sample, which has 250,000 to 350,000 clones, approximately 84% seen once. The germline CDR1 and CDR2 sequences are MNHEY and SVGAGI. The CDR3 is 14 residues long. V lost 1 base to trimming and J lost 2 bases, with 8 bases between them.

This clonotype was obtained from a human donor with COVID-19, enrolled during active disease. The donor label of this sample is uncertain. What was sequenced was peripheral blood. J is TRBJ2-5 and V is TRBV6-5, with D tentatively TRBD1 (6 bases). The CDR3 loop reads CASSYYQGQETQYF. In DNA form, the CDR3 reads TGTGCCAGCAGTTACTACCAGGGGCAAGAGACCCAGTACTTC.